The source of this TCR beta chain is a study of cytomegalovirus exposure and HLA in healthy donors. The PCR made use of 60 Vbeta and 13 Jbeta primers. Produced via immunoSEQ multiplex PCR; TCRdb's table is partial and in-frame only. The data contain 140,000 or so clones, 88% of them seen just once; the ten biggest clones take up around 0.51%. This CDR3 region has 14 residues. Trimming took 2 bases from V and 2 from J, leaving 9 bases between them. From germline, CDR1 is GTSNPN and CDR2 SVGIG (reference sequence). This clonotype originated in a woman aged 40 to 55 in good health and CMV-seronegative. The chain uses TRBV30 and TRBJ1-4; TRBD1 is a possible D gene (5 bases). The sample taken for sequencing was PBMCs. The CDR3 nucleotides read TGTGCCTGGAGTAACAAGGGGACTAATGAAAAACTGTTTTTT. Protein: CAWSNKGTNEKLFF. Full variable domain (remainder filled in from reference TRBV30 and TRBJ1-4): SQTIHQWPATLVQPVGSPLSLECTVEGTSNPNLYWYRQAAGRGLQLLFYSVGIGQISSEVPQNLSASRPQDRQFILSSKKLLLSDSGFYLCAWSNKGTNEKLFFGSGTQLSVL.